The 18 T cell receptor beta chains below all came from one sample that was sequenced in a study of identifying expanded T cells in peripheral blood (dated by TCRdb to between 2019 and 2020). The library was made by the immunoSEQ multiplex PCR assay. TCRdb stores this immuneACCESS table with in-frame sequences only. Part of the clones is absent; in the studies checked, under half of the shortfall reflects unresolved V genes, and no reason is known for the rest. Recorded for this sample are under 150,000 clones; around nine tenths of them occurred a single time. 7.5% to 9% of the sample rests with the top ten. The specimen sequenced was blood. These receptors all come from a person between 18 and 75 years old in good health.

This sequence joins TRBV5-4 and TRBJ2-1; TRBD2 matches at 10 bases. The CDR3 is 15 amino acids. Germline V gives CDR1 SGHNT, CDR2 YYREEE (reference sequence). V was pared by 3 bases and J by 4 bases, with 4 bases of the junction left unmatched. CDR3 nucleotide sequence: TGTGCCAGCAGCTGGCAGCGGGGGGGGTACAATGAGCAGTTCTTC. Amino acid sequence: CASSWQRGGYNEQFF.

This chain connects TRBV11-3 to TRBJ1-1; D gene uncertain. This CDR3 has 13 amino acids. Germline CDR1 is SGHNT and CDR2 is YENEEA. V was shortened by 4 bases and J by 4 bases, with 10 bases between the two germline ends. The CDR3 nucleotides read TGTGCCAGCAGCTACACGGAGGGCACTGAAGCTTTCTTT. It encodes CASSYTEGTEAFF.

The gene calls are TRBV30 and TRBJ2-2; D uncertain. Germline V CDR1 and CDR2: GTSNPN, SVGIG (reference sequence). CDR3 size: 13 residues. The V end was cut by 3 bases, the J end by 5 bases, with 10 bases between. CDR3 DNA sequence: TGTGCCTGGAGCCGATTAGGGACCGGGGAGCTGTTTTTT. Translating it yields CAWSRLGTGELFF.

This chain connects TRBV7-8 to TRBJ2-1; 10 bases are a match to TRBD2. CDR1 is SGHVS, CDR2 FQNEAQ, per germline. V trimming: 5 bases; J trimming: 8 bases; junction bases outside the gene matches: 9. This CDR3 comprises 15 residues. The CDR3 DNA sequence: TGTGCCAGCAGCACGAGCGGGAGGGCCGCTCATGAGCAGTTCTTC. It codes for CASSTSGRAAHEQFF. Full variable domain (remainder filled in from reference TRBV7-8 and TRBJ2-1): GAGVSQSPRYKVAKRGQDVALRCDPISGHVSLFWYQQALGQGPEFLTYFQNEAQLDKSGLPSDRFFAERPEGSVSTLKIQRTQQEDSAVYLCASSTSGRAAHEQFFGPGTRLTVL.

In this sample, this clone turned up once. The chain uses TRBV6-1 and TRBJ2-7, with D tentatively TRBD1 or TRBD2 (5 bases each). Germline V gene lookup returns CDR1 MNHNS and CDR2 SASEGT. This CDR3 region has 11 residues. Trimming cost V 4 bases and J 11 bases, with 12 bases left between them. In nucleotides, the CDR3 is TGTGCCAGCAGTGGACAGTTGGAGGAGTACTTC. It translates to CASSGQLEEYF.

Worth noting for this clone: One junction end does not reproduce the germline sequence, and a read error may be involved. The rearrangement links TRBV19 to TRBJ1-1; TRBD1 matches 9 bases. Germline CDR1 LNHDA, CDR2 SQIVND (reference sequence). The CDR3 is made up of 15 amino acids. The CDR3 coding sequence is TGTGCCAGTAGTACCCTAGACAGGGGGAACCCTGAAGCTTTCTTT. This sequence encodes CASSTLDRGNPEAFF.

This sequence joins TRBV9 and TRBJ1-4; D might be TRBD1 (5 bases). Per the germline V gene, CDR1 is SGDLS and CDR2 is YYNGEE. Between the trimmed V and J ends, which lost 3 bases and 3 bases, there was a span of 9 bases. There are 14 residues in the CDR3. The CDR3 spells CASSGRVSNEKLFF. DNA of the CDR3: TGTGCCAGCAGCGGCAGGGTGTCTAATGAAAAACTGTTTTTT. Full variable domain (missing parts from reference TRBV9 and TRBJ1-4): DSGVTQTPKHLITATGQRVTLRCSPRSGDLSVYWYQQSLDQGLQFLIQYYNGEERAKGNILERFSAQQFPDLHSELNLSSLELGDSALYFCASSGRVSNEKLFFGSGTQLSVL.

The chain recombines TRBV29-1 with TRBJ2-7, with TRBD1 matching 11 bases. This CDR3 spans 15 amino acids. Germline V lookup: CDR1 SQVTM, CDR2 ANQGSEA. The J segment lost 0 bases and the V segment lost 7 bases, leaving 8 bases of the junction unmatched. CDR3 DNA: TGCAGCGCCTCTAGGACAGGGGGCTCCTCCTACGAGCAGTACTTC. Translating it yields CSASRTGGSSYEQYF.

The table lists this clone with a few counts. J is TRBJ1-2 and V is TRBV6-1; D gene uncertain. The CDR3 is 13 amino acids. V was pared by 3 bases and J by 2 bases, with 7 bases between. Looked up from germline, CDR1 is MNHNS and CDR2 is SASEGT. DNA of the CDR3: TGTGCCAGCAGTGAGGCAGAGAACTATGGCTACACCTTC. Its translation: CASSEAENYGYTF.

The rearrangement joins TRBV28 to TRBJ1-4; possibly TRBD1 for D (5 bases). The CDR3 totals 14 residues. Trimming removed 5 bases from V and 2 bases from J, with 9 bases in between. Germline V gives CDR1 MDHEN, CDR2 SYDVKM. The CDR3 loop is CASSHDSTNEKLFF. In nucleotides, the CDR3 is TGTGCCAGCAGTCACGACAGTACTAATGAAAAACTGTTTTTT.

This rearrangement joins TRBV5-1 to TRBJ2-7; D possibly uses TRBD1 or TRBD2 (5 bases each). Trimming pared 4 bases from V and 5 bases from J, leaving 19 bases between. CDR3 size: 15 residues. Germline V gene sequence: CDR1 SGHRS, CDR2 YFSETQ. CDR3 nucleotide sequence: TGCGCCAGCAGCATCAACCCCCGGGACGTGGACGAGCAGTACTTC. It specifies CASSINPRDVDEQYF.

The CDR3 DNA reads TGCGCCAGCAGCTTAGGAGACTCTAACTATGGCTACACCTTC. It yields the protein CASSLGDSNYGYTF. The chain links TRBV5-1 to TRBJ1-2; D gene uncertain. The CDR3 loop spans 14 amino acids. V lost 2 bases, J lost 0 bases, and 8 bases lay in between. In germline, CDR1 is SGHRS, CDR2 YFSETQ.

V usage is TRBV7-8 and J usage is TRBJ1-3; 8 positions agree with TRBD1. The ends lost 2 bases at V and 1 base at J; junction bases unmatched: 4. This CDR3 contains 16 residues. Germline assignment: CDR1 SGHVS and CDR2 FQNEAQ. The CDR3 DNA is TGTGCCAGCAGCTTAAGCAGGGGGCCTTCTGGAAACACCATATATTTT. Its translation is CASSLSRGPSGNTIYF.

The chain uses TRBV30 and TRBJ2-7; 8 bases align to TRBD2. Germline-derived CDR1 and CDR2 are GTSNPN and SVGIG (reference sequence). Trimming removed 2 bases from V and 6 bases from J; junction bases left unmatched: 6. The CDR3 length is 13 residues. The CDR3 loop is CAWSRGGKGEQYF. As DNA, the CDR3 is TGTGCCTGGAGTCGGGGGGGAAAAGGCGAGCAGTACTTC. Complete variable domain (other parts from reference TRBV30 and TRBJ2-7): SQTIHQWPATLVQPVGSPLSLECTVEGTSNPNLYWYRQAAGRGLQLLFYSVGIGQISSEVPQNLSASRPQDRQFILSSKKLLLSDSGFYLCAWSRGGKGEQYFGPGTRLTVT.

This chain joins TRBV28 and TRBJ1-5; D not certain. The CDR3 runs to 10 residues. The V gene's germline CDR1 is MDHEN and CDR2 SYDVKM. Trimming left V 7 bases short and J 6 bases short, with 4 bases between. In nucleotides, the CDR3 is TGTGCCAGCAATACTCAGCCCCAGCATTTT. It is translated as CASNTQPQHF.

This rearrangement joins TRBV28 to TRBJ1-1, with a weak D call TRBD1 (6 bases). Trimming took 1 base from V and 4 from J, leaving 16 bases between them. The CDR3 has 16 amino acids. Germline CDR1 MDHEN, CDR2 SYDVKM. CDR3 protein: CASSLSPRTVGTEAFF. CDR3 nucleotides: TGTGCCAGCAGTTTATCTCCTCGGACAGTGGGCACTGAAGCTTTCTTT.

This clone was counted a single time. The V call is TRBV6-1, the J call TRBJ2-1; TRBD2 aligns across 11 bases. The CDR3 is 14 amino acids. Germline V gene lookup returns CDR1 MNHNS and CDR2 SASEGT. The junction had 4 bases not matched to a gene; V was cut back by 5 bases and J by 7 bases. The CDR3 sequence: CASSIRLAGNEQFF. CDR3 DNA: TGTGCCAGCAGTATCCGACTAGCGGGAAATGAGCAGTTCTTC.

The rearrangement uses TRBV6-1 and TRBJ1-5, with unresolved D. This CDR3 has 17 residues. Germline-derived CDR1 and CDR2 are MNHNS and SASEGT. With 3 bases removed from V and 0 bases from J, the gap between germline ends came to 15 bases. The CDR3: CASSDGLGRGSNQPQHF. The DNA for the CDR3 is TGTGCCAGCAGTGACGGACTCGGGCGGGGTAGCAATCAGCCCCAGCATTTT.